Each of the 4 T cell receptor beta chains below was sequenced from the same sample in a study of blood T cell repertoires in COVID-19. The table came from immunoSEQ multiplex PCR; TCRdb's copy has only in-frame clones and leaves some out. This table has about 260,000 clones, approximately 90% appearing once. The source material was PBMCs or T cells enriched from blood (not recorded which). Receptors originate from a man aged 45 to 65 who had been exposed to COVID-19.

This sequence joins TRBV27 and TRBJ2-1; 7 bases are shared with TRBD2. Unmatched junction bases numbered 2, after V lost 5 bases and J lost 7 bases. CDR1 and CDR2 from the germline V gene are MNHEY and SMNVEV (reference sequence). CDR3 size: 12 residues. This chain's CDR3 is CASSPSGNEQFF. For the CDR3, the DNA is TGTGCCAGCAGTCCTAGCGGTAATGAGCAGTTCTTC.

V gene TRBV5-1 combines with J gene TRBJ2-7, with D maybe TRBD1 (6 bases). The CDR3 consists of 15 residues. CDR1 is SGHRS, CDR2 YFSETQ, per germline. V dropped 5 bases and J dropped 3 bases, with 18 bases sitting between them. The CDR3 coding sequence is TGCGCCAGCAGGGTTGGTACAGGGAATTACTACGAGCAGTACTTC. It specifies CASRVGTGNYYEQYF.

The V call is TRBV29-1, the J call TRBJ1-4; tentatively, D is TRBD1 (5 bases). The CDR3 consists of 12 residues. V lost 2 bases and J 6 bases, leaving 7 bases between the germline ends. Germline V gene lookup returns CDR1 SQVTM and CDR2 ANQGSEA. This chain's CDR3 is CSVESGYEKLFF. The CDR3 coding sequence is TGCAGCGTTGAATCAGGGTATGAAAAACTGTTTTTT.

The chain's CDR3 is CASSLAGESYEQYF. CDR3 bases: TGTGCCAGCAGCTTAGCCGGGGAGTCCTACGAGCAGTACTTC. The V gene is TRBV13, the J gene TRBJ2-7; tentative D call: TRBD2 (5 bases). This CDR3 spans 14 amino acids. The V gene lost 1 base and the J gene lost 1 base, with 8 bases spanning the gap. CDR1 is PRHDT and CDR2 is FYEKMQ in the germline V gene (reference sequence).